The sequence of this T cell receptor (beta chain) was determined in a study of CD8 T cells in Susac syndrome. Study observations and caveats: The study conceded that relatively few individuals underwent its TCR sequencing and HLA analysis.

Of note for this clonotype: Its antigen is currently unknown.

Reverse transcription of roughly 0.5 to 1 ug RNA was carried out with random hexamers. Amplification of TCR beta CDR3 was carried out by immunoSEQ multiplex PCR, which covered 54 Vbeta and 13 Jbeta segments. TCRdb called the immunoSEQ multiplex PCR reads again in MiXCR, with one record for every CDR3 protein. This repertoire shows about 280,000 distinct CDR3 sequences, 80% to 90% found once; its top ten account for approximately 0.12%. TEMRA cells were enriched by FACS, while CD8+ and CD4+ T cells were obtained through a negative isolation that was performed magnetically. This receptor was taken from a human donor with multiple sclerosis. Sequencing was performed on CD8+ T cells from PBMCs.

The CDR3 DNA is TGTGCCACCAGTGATCCGCGGGAGGAGGTAGATACGCAGTATTTT. Residues: CATSDPREEVDTQYF. This sequence joins TRBV24-1 and TRBJ2-3; 8 positions match TRBD2. The CDR3 is made up of 15 amino acids. Germline loops: CDR1 KGHDR, CDR2 SFDVKD. The V and J ends lost 3 bases and 5 bases, in that order; junction bases with no gene match: 6.